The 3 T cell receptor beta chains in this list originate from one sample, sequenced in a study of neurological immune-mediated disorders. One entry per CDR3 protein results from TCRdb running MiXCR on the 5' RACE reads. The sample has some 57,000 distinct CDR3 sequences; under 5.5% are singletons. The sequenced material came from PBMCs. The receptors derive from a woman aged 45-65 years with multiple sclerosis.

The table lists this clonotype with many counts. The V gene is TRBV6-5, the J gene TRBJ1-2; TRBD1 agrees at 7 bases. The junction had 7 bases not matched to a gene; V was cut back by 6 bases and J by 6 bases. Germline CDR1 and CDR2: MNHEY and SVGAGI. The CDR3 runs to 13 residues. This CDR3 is CASSLRGTDGYTF. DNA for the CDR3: TGTGCCAGCAGCTTAAGAGGGACAGATGGCTACACCTTC.

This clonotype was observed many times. CDR3 DNA: TGCAGTGCTAGGGGAGGGGGACCCCTCCACTTT. Amino acid sequence: CSARGGGPLHF. The chain combines TRBV20-1 with TRBJ1-6; perhaps TRBD1 as D (6 bases). CDR1 is DFQATT and CDR2 is SNEGSKA in the germline V gene (reference sequence). Trimming stripped 3 bases from V and 12 bases from J, with 9 bases between. This CDR3 is 11 amino acids long.

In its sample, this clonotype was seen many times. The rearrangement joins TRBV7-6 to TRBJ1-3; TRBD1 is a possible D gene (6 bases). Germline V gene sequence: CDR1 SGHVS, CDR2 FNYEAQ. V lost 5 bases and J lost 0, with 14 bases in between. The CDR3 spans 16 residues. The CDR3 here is CASSPLPDSSGNTIYF. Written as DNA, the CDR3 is TGTGCCAGCAGCCCCCTCCCGGACAGCTCTGGAAACACCATATATTTT.